The 30 T cell receptor beta chains given below trace back to one sample, sequenced in a study of neoadjuvant anti-PD-1 for oral cavity cancer. Only in-frame clones appear in the TCRdb table, and some are missing; sequencing was by immunoSEQ multiplex PCR. The table shows tens of thousands of clones, with roughly 84% occurring only once. The specimen comprised PBMCs, sampled before nivolumab (anti-PD-1) treatment. The receptors were sampled from a person between 40 and 85 years old with oral cavity squamous cell carcinoma.

This clone was picked up a small number of times. The V gene is TRBV5-6, the J gene TRBJ1-2; 7 bases agree with TRBD1. The CDR3 length is 16 residues. Germline assignment: CDR1 SGHDT and CDR2 YYEEEE. The junction had 13 bases not matched to a gene; V was cut back by 6 bases and J by 2 bases. CDR3 sequence (DNA): TGTGCCAGCAACATAAATACGGGACAGAGAAACTATGGCTACACCTTC. It translates to CASNINTGQRNYGYTF. The full variable domain, with the rest looked up from reference TRBV5-6 and TRBJ1-2, is DAGVTQSPTHLIKTRGQQVTLRCSPKSGHDTVSWYQQALGQGPQFIFQYYEEEERQRGNFPDRFSGHQFPNYSSELNVNALLLGDSALYLCASNINTGQRNYGYTFGSGTRLTVV.

This sequence joins TRBV7-2 and TRBJ2-5; 7 positions agree with TRBD2. The CDR3 is 15 residues long. J was trimmed by 6 bases and V by 1 base; bases with no gene match: 8. The germline V gene has CDR1 SGHTA and CDR2 FQGNSA. The CDR3 is CASSLDGARGKTQYF. As DNA, the CDR3 is TGTGCCAGCAGCTTAGATGGAGCGCGGGGGAAGACCCAGTACTTC.

The chain joins TRBV11-2 to TRBJ2-3; D is possibly TRBD1 or TRBD2 (7 bases each). V was trimmed by 4 bases and J by 8 bases, leaving 19 bases between them. This CDR3 has 15 amino acids. Germline V lookup: CDR1 SGHAT, CDR2 FQNNGV. The chain's CDR3 is CASSSRGGTAPTQYF. The CDR3 DNA sequence: TGTGCCAGCAGCTCAAGGGGGGGGACAGCCCCTACGCAGTATTTT. Full variable domain (outside the CDR3, taken from reference TRBV11-2 and TRBJ2-3): EAGVAQSPRYKIIEKRQSVAFWCNPISGHATLYWYQQILGQGPKLLIQFQNNGVVDDSQLPKDRFSAERLKGVDSTLKIQPAKLEDSAVYLCASSSRGGTAPTQYFGPGTRLTVL.

The chain recombines TRBV7-6 with TRBJ2-5, with D possibly called TRBD1 or TRBD2 (6 bases each). The germline V gene encodes CDR1 SGHVS and CDR2 FNYEAQ. Trimming left V 1 base short and J 5 bases short, with 20 bases between. The CDR3 covers 17 residues. The CDR3 bases are TGTGCCAGCAGCTTAGAAGTACAAGGGGGGATGCGGGAGACCCAGTACTTC. This encodes CASSLEVQGGMRETQYF.

The J gene is TRBJ1-6, the V gene TRBV19; possible D gene TRBD1, 5 bases. The CDR3 totals 13 residues. Germline loops: CDR1 LNHDA, CDR2 SQIVND (reference sequence). Trimming removed 8 bases at V and 8 bases at J, with 13 bases between. Written as DNA, the CDR3 is TGTGCCAGTGGGGACTCGGGTTATTCACCCCTCCACTTT. It yields the protein CASGDSGYSPLHF.

This clone was observed a handful of times. The chain is built from TRBV28 and TRBJ1-1; possibly TRBD1 for D (6 bases). Germline values: CDR1 MDHEN, CDR2 SYDVKM. The CDR3 is made up of 14 amino acids. Trimming stripped 5 bases from V and 6 bases from J, with 16 bases between. In DNA form, the CDR3 reads TGTGCCAGCAGTACAAGGACAGAAAGGGCTGAAGCTTTCTTT. It is translated as CASSTRTERAEAFF.

The V call is TRBV19, the J call TRBJ1-1; 10 nucleotides match TRBD1. Germline CDR1 LNHDA, CDR2 SQIVND (reference sequence). There are 18 residues in the CDR3. After removal of 3 bases from V and 1 base from J, the junction contained 11 bases not matched to a gene. The CDR3 loop reads CASSIGRDRGLPNTEAFF. CDR3 nucleotides: TGTGCCAGTAGTATTGGAAGGGACAGGGGTCTACCGAACACTGAAGCTTTCTTT.

The chain links TRBV9 to TRBJ1-1; D gene unclear. CDR1 is SGDLS, CDR2 YYNGEE, per germline. The CDR3 length is 14 residues. Trimming stripped 0 bases from V and 5 bases from J, with 11 bases between. As DNA, the CDR3 is TGTGCCAGCAGCGTAGAGGTTAGGGCTACTGAAGCTTTCTTT. Its translation is CASSVEVRATEAFF.

Relative to its sample, this clone is medium-sized (0.01 to 0.1%). The chain recombines TRBV5-5 with TRBJ2-1, with 8 nucleotides matching TRBD1. Germline V gene lookup returns CDR1 SGHKS and CDR2 YYEKEE (reference sequence). V was clipped by 1 base and J by 4 bases; unmatched bases: 4. This CDR3 has 15 residues. The CDR3 coding sequence is TGTGCCAGCAGCTTGCCCGGGACAGGTTACAATGAGCAGTTCTTC. Translating it yields CASSLPGTGYNEQFF. Supplemented by reference TRBV5-5 and TRBJ2-1, the full variable domain reads DAGVTQSPTHLIKTRGQQVTLRCSPISGHKSVSWYQQVLGQGPQFIFQYYEKEERGRGNFPDRFSARQFPNYSSELNVNALLLGDSALYLCASSLPGTGYNEQFFGPGTRLTVL.

The chain recombines TRBV28 with TRBJ1-5; D is ambiguous. V lost 2 bases, J lost 9 bases, and 8 bases lay in between. This CDR3 is 12 amino acids long. Germline V lookup: CDR1 MDHEN, CDR2 SYDVKM. The CDR3: CASSLVLAPQHF. The CDR3 coding sequence is TGTGCCAGCAGTTTAGTGTTAGCGCCCCAGCATTTT.

This chain connects TRBV6-1 to TRBJ2-2; 8 bases are a match to TRBD1. Germline CDR1 and CDR2: MNHNS and SASEGT. CDR3 length: 15 amino acids. V lost 4 bases and J lost 9; bases outside the gene matches: 10. The CDR3 nucleotides read TGTGCCAGCAGTGCCTTGGGACAGGCAGCCAGGGAGCTGTTTTTT. Translating gives CASSALGQAARELFF.

V and J are TRBV19 and TRBJ1-5; D is possibly TRBD1 (5 bases). The CDR3 covers 14 residues. Trimming cost V 7 bases and J 7 bases, with 17 bases left between them. Germline assignment: CDR1 LNHDA and CDR2 SQIVND (reference sequence). The CDR3 loop is CASNLQGRGQPQHF. Written as DNA, the CDR3 is TGTGCCAGTAACCTTCAGGGAAGAGGGCAGCCCCAGCATTTT.

This clone came up once. The chain combines TRBV30 with TRBJ1-5; 7 bases match TRBD1. V was pared by 0 bases and J by 7 bases, with 9 bases of the junction left unmatched. The germline gives CDR1 GTSNPN, CDR2 SVGIG (reference sequence). The CDR3 length is 15 residues. CDR3 residues: CAWSVRSAGGQPQHF. The CDR3 DNA reads TGTGCCTGGAGTGTACGGAGTGCAGGGGGACAGCCCCAGCATTTT. Variable domain in full (rest from reference TRBV30 and TRBJ1-5): SQTIHQWPATLVQPVGSPLSLECTVEGTSNPNLYWYRQAAGRGLQLLFYSVGIGQISSEVPQNLSASRPQDRQFILSSKKLLLSDSGFYLCAWSVRSAGGQPQHFGDGTRLSIL.

The V and J genes are TRBV5-1 and TRBJ2-2, with a tentative D call TRBD1 (5 bases). V was cut by 0 bases and J by 1 base, with 13 bases left in between. The CDR3 covers 17 residues. Per germline, CDR1 SGHRS and CDR2 YFSETQ. The CDR3 DNA reads TGCGCCAGCAGCTTGGAACTGCCAGGGCTGAACACCGGGGAGCTGTTTTTT. It codes for CASSLELPGLNTGELFF.

This chain links TRBV5-1 with TRBJ1-5; the match to TRBD1 covers 9 bases. This CDR3 region has 14 residues. V was pared by 0 bases and J by 7 bases, with 2 bases of the junction left unmatched. The germline V gene has CDR1 SGHRS and CDR2 YFSETQ. The CDR3, as DNA: TGCGCCAGCAGCTTGGGGACAGGGGAGCAGCCCCAGCATTTT. It specifies CASSLGTGEQPQHF.

The gene calls are TRBV9 and TRBJ2-6; D may correspond to TRBD1 or TRBD2 (5 bases each). In germline, CDR1 is SGDLS, CDR2 YYNGEE. The CDR3 consists of 17 residues. Trimming removed 3 bases at V and 2 bases at J, with 15 bases between. The CDR3 here is CASSGSGRPPGANVLTF. Here the CDR3 DNA reads TGTGCCAGCAGCGGTTCGGGACGGCCCCCTGGGGCCAACGTCCTGACTTTC.

The J gene is TRBJ2-5, the V gene TRBV7-6, with D unresolved. V gave up 5 bases and J gave up 5 bases, with 15 bases separating them. The CDR3 spans 14 residues. The germline gives CDR1 SGHVS, CDR2 FNYEAQ. CDR3 in amino acids: CASSRSSAPETQYF. The DNA of the CDR3 is TGTGCCAGCAGCCGTAGCTCGGCTCCGGAGACCCAGTACTTC.

The chain joins TRBV30 to TRBJ1-6; perhaps TRBD1 as D (5 bases). The germline gives CDR1 GTSNPN, CDR2 SVGIG (reference sequence). Trimming shortened V by 2 bases and J by 7 bases, and 9 bases separated the two germline ends. The CDR3 has 13 residues. The CDR3 coding sequence is TGTGCCTGGAGTTTACAGGCAAATTCACCCCTCCACTTT. It specifies CAWSLQANSPLHF. The variable domain in full, with the rest retrieved from reference TRBV30 and TRBJ1-6, is SQTIHQWPATLVQPVGSPLSLECTVEGTSNPNLYWYRQAAGRGLQLLFYSVGIGQISSEVPQNLSASRPQDRQFILSSKKLLLSDSGFYLCAWSLQANSPLHFGNGTRLTVT.

This clone has more than one count but fewer than ten. The chain combines TRBV18 with TRBJ1-1; tentative D call: TRBD1 (6 bases). Deletions cut 0 bases from V and 1 base from J, with 12 bases between. CDR1 and CDR2 from the germline V gene are KGHSH and LQKENI. The CDR3 loop spans 16 amino acids. CDR3 sequence reads: CASSPPISRGNTEAFF. The CDR3 region has the DNA TGTGCCAGCTCACCACCGATCTCCAGGGGGAACACTGAAGCTTTCTTT.

J is TRBJ2-2 and V is TRBV9; 8 nucleotides match TRBD2. V dropped 3 bases and J dropped 6; count of bases not matched to a gene: 7. CDR3 size: 15 residues. The germline V gene has CDR1 SGDLS and CDR2 YYNGEE. CDR3 sequence: CASSGLPGGSGELFF. The DNA of the CDR3 is TGTGCCAGCAGCGGCCTCCCGGGAGGGTCCGGGGAGCTGTTTTTT.

The chain combines TRBV6-4 with TRBJ1-2; D perhaps matches TRBD1 (6 bases). Germline V gene lookup returns CDR1 MRHNA and CDR2 SNTAGT. Trimming left V 4 bases short and J 5 bases short, with 17 bases between. CDR3 length: 15 amino acids. The CDR3 region is CASSVPGAIIYGYTF. In DNA form, the CDR3 reads TGTGCCAGCAGTGTTCCAGGGGCCATAATTTATGGCTACACCTTC.

This clone has just one count. CDR3 sequence (DNA): TGTGCCAGCAGTTCTTGGACTAGCGGAAGCTCCTACAATGAGCAGTTCTTC. It specifies CASSSWTSGSSYNEQFF. V and J are TRBV27 and TRBJ2-1; 10 positions agree with TRBD2. The CDR3 length is 17 residues. V lost 4 bases and J lost 0; bases outside the gene matches: 6. CDR1 and CDR2 from the germline V gene are MNHEY and SMNVEV (reference sequence).

The chain uses TRBV19 and TRBJ2-3; 8 bases are a match to TRBD2. CDR3 length equals 16 residues. After removal of 3 bases from V and 0 bases from J, the junction contained 5 bases not matched to a gene. Per the germline V gene, CDR1 is LNHDA and CDR2 is SQIVND (reference sequence). The DNA of the CDR3 is TGTGCCAGTAGTATTCGGCGGGGGGCTAGCACAGATACGCAGTATTTT. It codes for CASSIRRGASTDTQYF.

The chain is built from TRBV6-1 and TRBJ2-1; tentatively, D is TRBD1 or TRBD2 (5 bases each). V lost 8 bases and J lost 9, with 8 bases in between. The CDR3 is 10 residues long. The germline V gene encodes CDR1 MNHNS and CDR2 SASEGT. The CDR3 sequence is CASGGAEQFF. CDR3 DNA: TGTGCCAGCGGGGGAGCTGAGCAGTTCTTC.

The chain recombines TRBV27 with TRBJ2-7; possibly TRBD1 or TRBD2 for D (6 bases each). Trimming removed 3 bases from V and 5 bases from J, with 11 bases in between. Germline V gives CDR1 MNHEY, CDR2 SMNVEV (reference sequence). The CDR3 covers 13 residues. As DNA, the CDR3 is TGTGCCAGCAGTTTTTGGGGGGCAAACGAGCAGTACTTC. It yields the protein CASSFWGANEQYF.

This sequence joins TRBV5-1 and TRBJ2-7, with 8 nucleotides matching TRBD2. Germline loops: CDR1 SGHRS, CDR2 YFSETQ. The CDR3 sequence is 15 residues long. V was clipped by 0 bases and J by 2 bases; unmatched bases: 4. The CDR3 DNA follows: TGCGCCAGCAGCTTGGACGGGGGGGGCGCCTACGAGCAGTACTTC. Translation gives CASSLDGGGAYEQYF.

The chain couples TRBV7-6 to TRBJ1-4, with D possibly being TRBD1 (6 bases). The length of the CDR3 is 15 residues. Trimming stripped 0 bases from V and 8 bases from J, with 13 bases between. Germline CDR1 SGHVS, CDR2 FNYEAQ. CDR3 amino acids: CASSLADRPAEKLFF. CDR3 in DNA: TGTGCCAGCAGCTTAGCAGACAGGCCTGCGGAAAAACTGTTTTTT.

The chain combines TRBV19 with TRBJ1-1; no clear D gene. Per germline, CDR1 LNHDA and CDR2 SQIVND (reference sequence). The CDR3 consists of 13 residues. V lost 3 bases to trimming and J lost 3 bases, with 8 bases between them. DNA for the CDR3: TGTGCCAGTAGTATGCAGAGGGACACTGAAGCTTTCTTT. Its protein is CASSMQRDTEAFF.

V usage is TRBV5-1 and J usage is TRBJ2-7; D not certain. The germline V gene has CDR1 SGHRS and CDR2 YFSETQ. This CDR3 region has 12 residues. Trimming shortened V by 7 bases and J by 5 bases, and 13 bases separated the two germline ends. The CDR3 DNA is TGCGCCAGCTCATTGACACAACACGAGCAGTACTTC. Its translation is CASSLTQHEQYF.

CDR3 in amino acids: CAISALSYEQYF. CDR3 DNA sequence: TGTGCCATCAGTGCGCTCTCCTACGAGCAGTACTTC. V and J are TRBV10-3 and TRBJ2-7; D unclear. The CDR3 extends over 12 amino acids. Germline V gives CDR1 ENHRY, CDR2 SYGVKD. The ends were cut back, 4 bases at V and 0 bases at J, with 4 bases in the middle.